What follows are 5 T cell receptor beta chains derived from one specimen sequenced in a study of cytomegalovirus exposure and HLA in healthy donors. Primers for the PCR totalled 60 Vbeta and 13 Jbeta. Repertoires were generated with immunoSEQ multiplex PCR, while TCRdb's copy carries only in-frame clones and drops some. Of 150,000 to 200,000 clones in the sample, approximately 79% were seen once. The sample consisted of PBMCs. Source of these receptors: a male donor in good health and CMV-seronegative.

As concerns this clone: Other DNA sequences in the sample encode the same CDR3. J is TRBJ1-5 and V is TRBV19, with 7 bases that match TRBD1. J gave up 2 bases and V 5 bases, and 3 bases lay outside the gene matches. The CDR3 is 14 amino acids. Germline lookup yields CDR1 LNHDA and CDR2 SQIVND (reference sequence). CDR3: CASSAGQRNQPQHF. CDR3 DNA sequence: TGTGCCAGTAGTGCGGGACAGCGCAATCAGCCCCAGCATTTT.

For the CDR3, the DNA is TGTGCCAGCAGCTTAATCGCGGGGTCTGAAGCTTTCTTT. Translation: CASSLIAGSEAFF. The rearrangement links TRBV7-9 to TRBJ1-1; D gene uncertain. The length of the CDR3 is 13 residues. Germline V gene sequence: CDR1 SEHNR, CDR2 FQNEAQ (reference sequence). V lost 2 bases and J 6 bases, leaving 10 bases between the germline ends.

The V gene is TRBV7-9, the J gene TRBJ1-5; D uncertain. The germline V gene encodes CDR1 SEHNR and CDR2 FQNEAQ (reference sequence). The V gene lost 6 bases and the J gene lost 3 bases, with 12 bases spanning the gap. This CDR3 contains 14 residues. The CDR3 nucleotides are TGTGCCAGCAGTCAAGACACATTCAATCAGCCCCAGCATTTT. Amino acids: CASSQDTFNQPQHF.

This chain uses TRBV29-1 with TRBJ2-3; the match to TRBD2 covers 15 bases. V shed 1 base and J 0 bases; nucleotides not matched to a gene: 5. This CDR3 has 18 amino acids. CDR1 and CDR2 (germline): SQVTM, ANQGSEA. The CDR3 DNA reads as TGCAGCGTTGAAGGGACTAGCGGGGGGGCATTTAGCACAGATACGCAGTATTTT. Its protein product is CSVEGTSGGAFSTDTQYF.

CDR3 nucleotide sequence: TGTGCCAGCAGGACTTACCGCCTCCTCCCTTCCGAGCAGTACTTC. The encoded protein is CASRTYRLLPSEQYF. V is TRBV6-5 and J is TRBJ2-7, with unresolved D. Germline V gives CDR1 MNHEY, CDR2 SVGAGI. CDR3 size: 15 residues. Between the trimmed V and J ends, which lost 6 bases and 6 bases, there was a span of 21 bases.